This T cell receptor beta chain is drawn from a study of control samples from healthy donors and cancer patients. Measured with immunoSEQ multiplex PCR; TCRdb has only the in-frame clones, and not every one. Among 60,000 to 75,000 clones listed, about nine tenths were seen once. V lost 4 bases to trimming and J lost 3 bases, with 10 bases between them. The germline gives CDR1 LGHDT, CDR2 YNNKEL (reference sequence). The CDR3 runs 14 residues. This TCR derives from a man aged 55 to 70 with colorectal cancer. The sample consisted of PBMCs. The chain carries TRBV3-1 (or the pseudogene TRBV3-2) and TRBJ1-5; possible D gene TRBD1, 6 bases. The CDR3 reads CASSPRTANQPQHF. In nucleotides, the CDR3 is TGTGCCAGCAGCCCCCGGACAGCCAATCAGCCCCAGCATTTT.